Sequencing of this TCR beta chain was carried out in a study of cytomegalovirus exposure and HLA in healthy donors. General study results and limits: Donors were assumed by presence/absence analyses to have roughly uniform sequencing depth. Many donors shared some public TCRs, even though most TCR sequences were rare. It was reported in a later analysis that an Asian-associated ancestry cluster showed fewer N-insertions than the roughly 620-donor mean. In a later analysis, TCR beta V- and J-gene trimming was associated with a missense DCLRE1C variant.

With regard to this clone: What it binds is not known.

PCR amplification relied on 60 Vbeta primers (plus 13 Jbeta primers). Some clones are missing from TCRdb's copy, which holds only in-frame ones; the method was immunoSEQ multiplex PCR. The sample lists 150,000 to 200,000 clones; approximately 71% were seen once. V lost 4 bases to trimming and J lost 5 bases, with 14 bases between them. This CDR3 comprises 14 residues. Germline lookup yields CDR1 SGHNT and CDR2 YYREEE (reference sequence). The receptor was isolated from a man between 18 and 35 years old in good health and CMV-seropositive. The sample consisted of PBMCs. The chain is built from TRBV5-4 and TRBJ2-3; tentatively, D is TRBD1 (5 bases). CDR3 amino acids: CASSPAGKVDTQYF. The CDR3 coding sequence is TGTGCCAGCAGCCCTGCAGGGAAGGTAGATACGCAGTATTTT.